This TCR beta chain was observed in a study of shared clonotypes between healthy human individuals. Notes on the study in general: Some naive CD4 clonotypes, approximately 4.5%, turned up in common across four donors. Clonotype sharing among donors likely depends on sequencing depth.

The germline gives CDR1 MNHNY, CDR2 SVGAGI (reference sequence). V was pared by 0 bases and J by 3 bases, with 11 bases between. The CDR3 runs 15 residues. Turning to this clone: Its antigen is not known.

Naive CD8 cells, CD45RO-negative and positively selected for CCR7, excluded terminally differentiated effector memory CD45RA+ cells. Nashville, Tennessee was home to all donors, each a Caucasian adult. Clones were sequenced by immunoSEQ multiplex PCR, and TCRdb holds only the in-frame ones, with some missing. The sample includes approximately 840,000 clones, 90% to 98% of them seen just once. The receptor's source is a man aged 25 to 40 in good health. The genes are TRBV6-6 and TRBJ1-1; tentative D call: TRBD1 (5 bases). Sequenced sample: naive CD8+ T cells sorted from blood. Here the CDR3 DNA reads TGTGCCAGCAGTTACTCGCAGCAGGGCTACACTGAAGCTTTCTTT. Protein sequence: CASSYSQQGYTEAFF.